The next 2 T cell receptor beta chains were all read from a single sample in a study of CD8 T cells in Susac syndrome. Random hexamers served to reverse transcribe roughly 0.5 to 1 ug RNA. Each CDR3 protein gets one entry after TCRdb re-called the immunoSEQ multiplex PCR reads with MiXCR. The repertoire includes about 200,000 distinct CDR3 sequences, about 95% of them detected once, and approximately 0.097% sits in the top ten. The sample was CD4+ T cells from PBMCs. These receptors all stem from a human donor with multiple sclerosis.

V is TRBV29-1 and J is TRBJ1-2; possibly TRBD1 for D (6 bases). V gave up 2 bases and J gave up 5 bases, with 12 bases separating them. CDR3 length: 13 amino acids. Germline V CDR1 and CDR2: SQVTM, ANQGSEA. CDR3: CSVETGAGYGYTF. Here the CDR3 DNA reads TGCAGCGTTGAAACGGGGGCAGGGTATGGCTACACCTTC.

This clonotype was counted only a few times. The chain employs TRBV5-4 and TRBJ2-3; no clear D. This CDR3 spans 12 amino acids. Germline CDR1 reads SGHNT; CDR2 reads YYREEE (reference sequence). Deletions cut 2 bases from V and 4 bases from J, with 5 bases between. CDR3 DNA: TGTGCCAGCAGCTTAGACGCAGATACGCAGTATTTT. As protein: CASSLDADTQYF.